The 18 T cell receptor beta chains below come from one sample, sequenced in a study of siplizumab effects on memory and regulatory T cells. Clones were read by immunoSEQ multiplex PCR, and TCRdb kept only the in-frame ones, dropping some. The data show about 100,000 clones, with more than 85% seen just once and roughly 0.59% held by the top ten. The sample comprised Tregs sorted from blood. These receptor sequences come from a human donor in good health.

This rearrangement joins TRBV5-1 to TRBJ2-3; D is ambiguous. From germline, CDR1 is SGHRS and CDR2 YFSETQ. The CDR3 is 15 residues long. V lost 3 bases and J 2 bases, leaving 13 bases between the germline ends. Here the CDR3 DNA reads TGCGCCAGCAGCTGGTTTGGGGATGACACAGATACGCAGTATTTT. Its translation: CASSWFGDDTDTQYF.

The V and J genes are TRBV19 and TRBJ1-5; D is undetermined. This CDR3 comprises 13 residues. The germline V and J ends were trimmed by 3 bases and 3 bases, with 6 bases remaining between them. Germline V gene data show CDR1 as LNHDA and CDR2 as SQIVND (reference sequence). CDR3 region: CASSIVFNQPQHF. DNA of the CDR3: TGTGCCAGTAGTATTGTTTTCAATCAGCCCCAGCATTTT.

This rearrangement joins TRBV6-5 to TRBJ1-2; TRBD1 agrees at 8 bases. This CDR3 comprises 11 residues. Trimming removed 11 bases from V and 7 bases from J; junction bases left unmatched: 6. Germline V gene lookup returns CDR1 MNHEY and CDR2 SVGAGI. In nucleotides, the CDR3 is TGTGCCGTCCGGACAGGGTTTGGCTACACCTTC. Translation gives CAVRTGFGYTF.

The gene calls are TRBV6-6 and TRBJ2-6; no clear D gene. The V gene lost 6 bases and the J gene lost 2 bases, with 11 bases spanning the gap. The CDR3 sequence is 15 residues long. Germline CDR1 reads MNHNY; CDR2 reads SVGAGI (reference sequence). The chain's CDR3 is CASRAWGTGANVLTF. In DNA form, the CDR3 reads TGTGCCAGCAGGGCGTGGGGTACTGGGGCCAACGTCCTGACTTTC.

V gene TRBV18 combines with J gene TRBJ1-2, with no clear D. Germline-derived CDR1 and CDR2 are KGHSH and LQKENI. V was pared by 3 bases and J by 5 bases, with 16 bases between. The CDR3 totals 15 residues. In nucleotides, the CDR3 is TGTGCCAGCTCACCGGGAACGGGGTTATCTTATGGCTACACCTTC. Its translation: CASSPGTGLSYGYTF.

The chain employs TRBV19 and TRBJ2-3, with 7 positions matching TRBD2. The junction had 11 bases not matched to a gene; V was cut back by 3 bases and J by 5 bases. The CDR3 length is 16 residues. CDR1 LNHDA and CDR2 SQIVND come from the germline V gene (reference sequence). CDR3 sequence: CASSISLAGAGDTQYF. The CDR3 DNA reads TGTGCCAGTAGTATCTCTTTAGCGGGCGCCGGAGATACGCAGTATTTT.

The genes are TRBV7-8 and TRBJ2-5; D gene uncertain. The end of the DNA aligns better with TRBJ2-7, so the J call may be wrong. There are 13 residues in the CDR3. Germline V gives CDR1 SGHVS, CDR2 FQNEAQ. CDR3 region: CASSLSVGGEQYF. CDR3 sequence (DNA): TGTGCCAGCAGCTTATCGGTGGGTGGCGAGCAGTACTTC.

This chain joins TRBV19 and TRBJ2-3; D is undetermined. Trimming stripped 4 bases from V and 3 bases from J, with 8 bases between. The CDR3 spans 13 residues. From germline, CDR1 is LNHDA and CDR2 SQIVND (reference sequence). CDR3 amino acids: CASSKQMTDTQYF. The CDR3 bases are TGTGCCAGTAGTAAACAGATGACAGATACGCAGTATTTT.

The chain uses TRBV5-1 and TRBJ1-1; 8 positions match TRBD1. Germline-derived CDR1 and CDR2 are SGHRS and YFSETQ. CDR3 length: 14 amino acids. V gave up 1 base and J gave up 11 bases; unmatched junction bases: 10. CDR3 nucleotide sequence: TGCGCCAGCAGCTTGTTCCCCGGACAGGGCGCGGCTTTCTTT. Translation: CASSLFPGQGAAFF.

This rearrangement joins TRBV19 to TRBJ1-1; TRBD1 is a possible D gene (6 bases). In germline, CDR1 is LNHDA, CDR2 SQIVND (reference sequence). The CDR3 loop spans 16 amino acids. Trimming stripped 5 bases from V and 0 bases from J, with 16 bases between. Written as DNA, the CDR3 is TGTGCCAGTAGTCCCATTCGGACAGCACTGAACACTGAAGCTTTCTTT. As protein: CASSPIRTALNTEAFF.

The chain carries TRBV7-8 and TRBJ1-5, with TRBD1 matching 10 bases. Germline loops: CDR1 SGHVS, CDR2 FQNEAQ. This CDR3 is built from 14 residues. With 8 bases clipped from V and 3 bases from J, the junction kept 4 bases outside the gene matches. In DNA, the CDR3 is TGTGCCAGCCACGGGACAGGGGTCAATCAGCCCCAGCATTTT. Translation: CASHGTGVNQPQHF.

The gene calls are TRBV19 and TRBJ2-2; 13 bases map to TRBD2. The CDR3 contains 16 residues. The germline V gene has CDR1 LNHDA and CDR2 SQIVND (reference sequence). V lost 6 bases to trimming and J lost 4 bases; unmatched junction nucleotides: 5. Written as DNA, the CDR3 is TGTGCCAGTAGGACACTAGCGGGAGGGGGCACCGGGGAGCTGTTTTTT. Residues: CASRTLAGGGTGELFF.

J is TRBJ2-1 and V is TRBV5-1; D perhaps matches TRBD1 (5 bases). The CDR3 totals 15 residues. Trimming stripped 0 bases from V and 16 bases from J, with 23 bases between. The V gene's germline CDR1 is SGHRS and CDR2 YFSETQ. The CDR3 nucleotides read TGCGCCAGCAGCTTGGCGGTGGCGCTCGGACACCCTAATTTCTTC. It translates to CASSLAVALGHPNFF.

This rearrangement joins TRBV27 to TRBJ2-2; TRBD2 might be the D (5 bases). The CDR3 has 17 residues. The germline V gene has CDR1 MNHEY and CDR2 SMNVEV (reference sequence). With 8 bases removed from V and 6 bases from J, the gap between germline ends came to 25 bases. The DNA for the CDR3 is TGTGCCAGCCGCGAATGGGCGGGCGGAGCAATGGCCGGGGAGCTGTTTTTT. Translated: CASREWAGGAMAGELFF.

The chain has TRBV4-2 and TRBJ1-2; TRBD1 agrees at 8 bases. V shed 4 bases, J shed 2 bases, and the junction held 9 bases outside the gene matches. The V gene's germline CDR1 is LGHNA and CDR2 YNFKEQ. The CDR3 has 16 residues. CDR3 in amino acids: CASSRSVRQGNYGYTF. CDR3 sequence (DNA): TGTGCCAGCAGCCGCTCAGTACGACAGGGGAACTATGGCTACACCTTC.

The rearrangement links TRBV6-5 to TRBJ2-5; TRBD2 aligns across 8 bases. This CDR3 region has 16 residues. Trimming took 0 bases from V and 6 from J; bases not matched to a gene: 9. CDR1 is MNHEY, CDR2 SVGAGI, per germline. The CDR3 nucleotides read TGTGCCAGCAGTTACTCGGTCGCTAGCGGGCGGCAGACCCAGTACTTC. Translation: CASSYSVASGRQTQYF.

This chain joins TRBV5-8 and TRBJ1-1; D call uncertain. This CDR3 comprises 15 residues. V lost 0 bases and J lost 4, with 13 bases in between. The germline gives CDR1 SGHTS, CDR2 YDEGEE. Written as DNA, the CDR3 is TGTGCCAGCAGCTTGGTGGTAATACTAGGCACTGAAGCTTTCTTT. Translation gives CASSLVVILGTEAFF. The variable domain in full, with the rest retrieved from reference TRBV5-8 and TRBJ1-1, is EAGVTQSPTHLIKTRGQQATLRCSPISGHTSVYWYQQALGLGLQFLLWYDEGEERNRGNFPPRFSGRQFPNYSSELNVNALELEDSALYLCASSLVVILGTEAFFGQGTRLTVV.

The chain is built from TRBV5-1 and TRBJ1-5; 7 bases map to TRBD1. The CDR3 consists of 14 residues. The germline CDR1 and CDR2 sequences are SGHRS and YFSETQ. V was pared by 4 bases and J by 9 bases, with 10 bases of the junction left unmatched. CDR3: CASSLEAGGPPQHF. CDR3 bases: TGCGCCAGCAGCCTCGAGGCAGGGGGTCCGCCCCAGCATTTT.